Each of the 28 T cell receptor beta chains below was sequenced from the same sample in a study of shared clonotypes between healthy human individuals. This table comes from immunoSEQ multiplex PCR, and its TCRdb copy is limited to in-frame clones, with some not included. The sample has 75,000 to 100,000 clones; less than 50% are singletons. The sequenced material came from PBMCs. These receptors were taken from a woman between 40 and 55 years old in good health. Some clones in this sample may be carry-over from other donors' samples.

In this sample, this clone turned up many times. The CDR3 sequence: CASSLVGRSKIYEQYF. The CDR3 nucleotides read TGTGCCAGCAGTTTAGTCGGACGTTCAAAAATCTACGAGCAGTACTTC. The chain combines TRBV28 with TRBJ2-7; D ambiguous. Germline V gene lookup returns CDR1 MDHEN and CDR2 SYDVKM. The CDR3 is made up of 16 amino acids. V was trimmed by 2 bases and J by 3 bases, leaving 17 bases between them.

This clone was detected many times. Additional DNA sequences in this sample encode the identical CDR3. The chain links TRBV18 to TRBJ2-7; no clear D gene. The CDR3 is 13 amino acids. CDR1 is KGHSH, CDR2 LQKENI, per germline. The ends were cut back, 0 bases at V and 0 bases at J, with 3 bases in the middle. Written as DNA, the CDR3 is TGTGCCAGCTCACCACCATTCTCCTACGAGCAGTACTTC. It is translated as CASSPPFSYEQYF. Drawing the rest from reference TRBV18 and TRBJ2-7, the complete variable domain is NAGVMQNPRHLVRRRGQEARLRCSPMKGHSHVYWYRQLPEEGLKFMVYLQKENIIDESGMPKERFSAEFPKEGPSILRIQQVVRGDSAAYFCASSPPFSYEQYFGPGTRLTVT.

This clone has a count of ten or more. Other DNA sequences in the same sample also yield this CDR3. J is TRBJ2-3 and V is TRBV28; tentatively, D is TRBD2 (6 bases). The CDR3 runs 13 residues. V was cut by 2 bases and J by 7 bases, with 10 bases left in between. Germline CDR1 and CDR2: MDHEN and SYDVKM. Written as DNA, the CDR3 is TGTGCCAGCAGTTTAGGTGGAGGGTATACGCAGTATTTT. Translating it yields CASSLGGGYTQYF.

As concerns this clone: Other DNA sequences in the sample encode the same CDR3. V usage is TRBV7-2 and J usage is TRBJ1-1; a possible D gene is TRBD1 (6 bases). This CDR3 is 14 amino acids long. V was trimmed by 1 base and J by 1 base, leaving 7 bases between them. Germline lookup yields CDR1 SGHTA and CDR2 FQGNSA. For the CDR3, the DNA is TGTGCCAGCAGCTTAGTGACAGGGAACACTGAAGCTTTCTTT. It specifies CASSLVTGNTEAFF.

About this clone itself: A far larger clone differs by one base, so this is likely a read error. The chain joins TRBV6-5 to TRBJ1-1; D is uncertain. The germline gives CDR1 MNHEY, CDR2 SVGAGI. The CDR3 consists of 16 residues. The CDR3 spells CAGSYSGGGPNTEAFF. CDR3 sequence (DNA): TGTGCCGGCAGTTACTCGGGCGGAGGACCGAACACTGAAGCTTTCTTT.

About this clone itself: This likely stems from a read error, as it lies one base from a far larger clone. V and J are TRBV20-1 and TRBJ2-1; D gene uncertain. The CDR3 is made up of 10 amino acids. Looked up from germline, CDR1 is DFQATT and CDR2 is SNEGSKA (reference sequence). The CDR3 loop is CSANYNEQLF. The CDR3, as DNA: TGCAGTGCTAACTACAATGAGCAGCTCTTC.

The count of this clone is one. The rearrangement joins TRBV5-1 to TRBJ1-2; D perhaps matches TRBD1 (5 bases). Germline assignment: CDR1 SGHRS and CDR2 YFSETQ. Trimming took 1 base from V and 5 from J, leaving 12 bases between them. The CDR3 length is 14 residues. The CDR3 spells CASSLNGHSYGYTF. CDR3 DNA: TGCGCCAGCAGCTTGAATGGACATTCTTATGGCTACACCTTC.

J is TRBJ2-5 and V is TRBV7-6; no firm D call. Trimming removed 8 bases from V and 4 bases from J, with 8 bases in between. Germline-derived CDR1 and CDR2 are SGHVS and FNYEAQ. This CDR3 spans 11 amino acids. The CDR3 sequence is CASRVAETQYF. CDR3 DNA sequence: TGTGCCAGCCGGGTAGCAGAGACCCAGTACTTC.

CDR3 DNA: TGTGCCAGCAGTGAAGCCCCCGGGACAGGGCTTTACGAGCAGTACTTC. Protein sequence: CASSEAPGTGLYEQYF. The gene calls are TRBV27 and TRBJ2-7, with TRBD1 identical over 9 bases. V shed 5 bases, J shed 4 bases, and the junction held 12 bases outside the gene matches. The germline gives CDR1 MNHEY, CDR2 SMNVEV (reference sequence). The CDR3 spans 16 residues.

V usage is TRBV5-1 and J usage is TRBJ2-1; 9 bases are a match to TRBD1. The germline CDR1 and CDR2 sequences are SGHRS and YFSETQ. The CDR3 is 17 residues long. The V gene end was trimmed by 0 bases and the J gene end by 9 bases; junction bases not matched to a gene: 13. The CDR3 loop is CASSLAPAGTGSREQFF. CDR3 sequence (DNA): TGCGCCAGCAGCTTGGCTCCAGCCGGGACAGGGTCGCGTGAGCAGTTCTTC.

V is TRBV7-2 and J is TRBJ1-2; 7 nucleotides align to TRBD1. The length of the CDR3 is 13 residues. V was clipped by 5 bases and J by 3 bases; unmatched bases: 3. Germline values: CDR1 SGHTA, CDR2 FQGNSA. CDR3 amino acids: CASSPDRDYGYTF. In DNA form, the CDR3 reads TGTGCCAGCAGCCCTGACAGGGACTATGGCTACACCTTC.

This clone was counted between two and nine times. CDR3 DNA sequence: TGCGCCAGCAGCCAAGATAGCGGGGATTACTACGAGCAGTACTTC. It encodes CASSQDSGDYYEQYF. J is TRBJ2-7 and V is TRBV4-3; 8 bases line up with TRBD2. With 0 bases clipped from V and 3 bases from J, the junction kept 4 bases outside the gene matches. The CDR3 is made up of 15 amino acids. Per germline, CDR1 LGHNA and CDR2 YSLEER.

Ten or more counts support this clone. Written as DNA, the CDR3 is TGTGCCAGCAGCCCGCGGGGTGGGCCTTCCGAAGAGACCCAGTACTTC. Translated: CASSPRGGPSEETQYF. V is TRBV5-6 and J is TRBJ2-5; D might be TRBD2 (6 bases). The CDR3 is 16 amino acids. Germline V gene lookup returns CDR1 SGHDT and CDR2 YYEEEE. Trimming stripped 4 bases from V and 3 bases from J, with 19 bases between.

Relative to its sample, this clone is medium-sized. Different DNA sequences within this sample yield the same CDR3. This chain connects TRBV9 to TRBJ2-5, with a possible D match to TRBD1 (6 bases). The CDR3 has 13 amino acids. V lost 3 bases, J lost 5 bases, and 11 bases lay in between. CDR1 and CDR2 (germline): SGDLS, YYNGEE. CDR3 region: CASSAQGGETQYF. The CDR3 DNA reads TGTGCCAGCAGCGCACAGGGCGGGGAGACCCAGTACTTC.

The CDR3 DNA is TGTGCCAGCAGTGACTCTGGGACGGACTACAATGAGCAGTTCTTC. Protein product: CASSDSGTDYNEQFF. The chain employs TRBV6-4 and TRBJ2-1; either TRBD1 or TRBD2 may supply D (5 bases each). CDR3 length: 15 residues. With 0 bases removed from V and 3 bases from J, the gap between germline ends came to 9 bases. The germline V gene has CDR1 MRHNA and CDR2 SNTAGT.

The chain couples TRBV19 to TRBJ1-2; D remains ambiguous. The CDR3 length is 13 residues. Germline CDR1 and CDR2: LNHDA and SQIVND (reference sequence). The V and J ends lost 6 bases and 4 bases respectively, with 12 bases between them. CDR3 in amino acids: CASSDIGTYGYTF. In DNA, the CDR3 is TGTGCCAGTAGCGACATAGGAACCTATGGCTACACCTTC.

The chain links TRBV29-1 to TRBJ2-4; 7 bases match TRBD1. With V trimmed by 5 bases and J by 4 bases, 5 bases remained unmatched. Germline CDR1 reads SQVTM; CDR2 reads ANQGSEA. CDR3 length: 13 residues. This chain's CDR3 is CSVSVGQKNIQYF. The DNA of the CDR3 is TGCAGCGTTTCGGTGGGACAGAAAAACATTCAGTACTTC.

In DNA, the CDR3 is TGTGCCAGCAGCCTGGACAGGAATAACTATGGCTACACCTTC. Its protein product is CASSLDRNNYGYTF. This chain joins TRBV11-2 and TRBJ1-2, with 7 nucleotides matching TRBD1. The CDR3 is 14 amino acids. Germline V gene lookup returns CDR1 SGHAT and CDR2 FQNNGV. After removal of 5 bases from V and 1 base from J, the junction contained 4 bases not matched to a gene.

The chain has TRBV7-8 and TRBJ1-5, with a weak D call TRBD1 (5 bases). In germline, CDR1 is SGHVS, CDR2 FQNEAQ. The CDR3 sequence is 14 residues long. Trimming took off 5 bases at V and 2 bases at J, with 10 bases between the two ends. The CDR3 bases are TGTGCCAGCAGCCTTGGGACGGGCAATCAGCCCCAGCATTTT. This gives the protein CASSLGTGNQPQHF.

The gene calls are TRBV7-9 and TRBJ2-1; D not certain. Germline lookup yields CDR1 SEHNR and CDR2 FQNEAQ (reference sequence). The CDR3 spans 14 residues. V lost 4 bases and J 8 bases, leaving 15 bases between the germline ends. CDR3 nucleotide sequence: TGTGCCAGCAGCTCAAACGCCCCGGGTGATGAGCAGTTCTTC. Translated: CASSSNAPGDEQFF.

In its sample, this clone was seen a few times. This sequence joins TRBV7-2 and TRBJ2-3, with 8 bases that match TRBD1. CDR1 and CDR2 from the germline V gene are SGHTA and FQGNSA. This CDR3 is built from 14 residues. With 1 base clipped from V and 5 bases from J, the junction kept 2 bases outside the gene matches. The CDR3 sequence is CASSLDRGRDTQYF. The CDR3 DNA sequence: TGTGCCAGCAGCTTAGACAGGGGGAGAGATACGCAGTATTTT.

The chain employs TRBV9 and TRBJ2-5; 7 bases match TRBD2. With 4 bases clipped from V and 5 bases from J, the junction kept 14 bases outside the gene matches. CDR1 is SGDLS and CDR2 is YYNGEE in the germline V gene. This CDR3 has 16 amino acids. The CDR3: CASSPRGRADEETQYF. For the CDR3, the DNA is TGTGCCAGCAGCCCCCGAGGGAGGGCTGACGAGGAGACCCAGTACTTC.

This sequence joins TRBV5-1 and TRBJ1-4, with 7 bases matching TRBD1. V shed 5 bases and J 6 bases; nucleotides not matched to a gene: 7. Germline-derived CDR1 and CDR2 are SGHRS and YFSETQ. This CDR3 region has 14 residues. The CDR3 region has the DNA TGCGCCAGCAGATTTGGACAGGCCGATGAAAAACTGTTTTTT. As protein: CASRFGQADEKLFF.

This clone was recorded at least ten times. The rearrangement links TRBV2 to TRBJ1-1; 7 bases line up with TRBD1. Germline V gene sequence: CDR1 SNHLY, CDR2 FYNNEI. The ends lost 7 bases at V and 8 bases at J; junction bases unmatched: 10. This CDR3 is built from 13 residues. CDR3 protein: CASTSSRGTEAFF. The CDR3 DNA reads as TGTGCCAGCACCTCGAGCAGGGGGACCGAAGCTTTCTTT.

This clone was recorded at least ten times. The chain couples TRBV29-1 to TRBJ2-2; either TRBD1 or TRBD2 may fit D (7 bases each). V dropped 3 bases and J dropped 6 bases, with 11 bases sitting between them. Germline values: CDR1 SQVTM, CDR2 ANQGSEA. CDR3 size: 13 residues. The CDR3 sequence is CSVEAGGAGELFF. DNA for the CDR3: TGCAGCGTTGAGGCAGGGGGGGCCGGGGAGCTGTTTTTT.

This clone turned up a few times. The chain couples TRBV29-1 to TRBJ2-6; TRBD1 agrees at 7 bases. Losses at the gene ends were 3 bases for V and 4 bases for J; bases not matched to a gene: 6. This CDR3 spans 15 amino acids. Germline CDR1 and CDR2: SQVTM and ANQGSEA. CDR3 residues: CSVDLQGTGANVLTF. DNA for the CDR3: TGCAGCGTTGATTTACAGGGGACCGGGGCCAACGTCCTGACTTTC.

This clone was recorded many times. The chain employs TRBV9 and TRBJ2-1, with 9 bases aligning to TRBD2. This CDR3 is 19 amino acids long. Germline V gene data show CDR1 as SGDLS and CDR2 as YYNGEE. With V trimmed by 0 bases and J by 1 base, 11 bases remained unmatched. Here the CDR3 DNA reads TGTGCCAGCAGCGTAGGCTGGGGGGCTAGCGGGAAATCCTACAATGAGCAGTTCTTC. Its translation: CASSVGWGASGKSYNEQFF.

The DNA of the CDR3 is TGCGCCAGCAGCTTGGGAGTAGGGAGCAATCAGCCCCAGCATTTT. This translates into CASSLGVGSNQPQHF. The J gene is TRBJ1-5, the V gene TRBV5-1, with D hard to call. Trimming left V 0 bases short and J 1 base short, with 8 bases between. The CDR3 length is 15 residues. Per germline, CDR1 SGHRS and CDR2 YFSETQ.